Below, one TCR beta chain is given with its context. The antigen is unknown. Original processing methods: ImmunoSEQ yielded junction-only sequences lacking quality scores, so filtering differed. Clones were sequenced by immunoSEQ multiplex PCR, and TCRdb holds only the in-frame ones, with some missing. That table is the source of V, J and clone size, and D and trimming were worked out from the DNA. Of hundreds of thousands of clones in the sample, roughly 83% are singletons; the top ten hold about 13%. All donors qualified as healthy HIV-negative adults and had experienced no recent acute infections or vaccinations. The data stem from a study of shared clonotypes between healthy human individuals. Notes on the study in general: Genetic and exposure-history diversity was limited by the few donors.

The CDR3 is made up of 14 amino acids. From germline, CDR1 is MNHNY and CDR2 SVGAGI (reference sequence). Trimming cost V 7 bases and J 2 bases, with 12 bases left between them. The rearrangement uses TRBV6-6 and TRBJ2-1; D might be TRBD1 or TRBD2, each matching 5 bases. Specimen: PBMCs. The source of this sequence is a woman aged 40 to 50 in good health. Some clones in this sample may be carry-over from other donors' samples. The CDR3 sequence: CASKRDHTYNEQFF. As DNA, the CDR3 is TGTGCCAGCAAGAGGGACCATACCTACAATGAGCAGTTCTTC.